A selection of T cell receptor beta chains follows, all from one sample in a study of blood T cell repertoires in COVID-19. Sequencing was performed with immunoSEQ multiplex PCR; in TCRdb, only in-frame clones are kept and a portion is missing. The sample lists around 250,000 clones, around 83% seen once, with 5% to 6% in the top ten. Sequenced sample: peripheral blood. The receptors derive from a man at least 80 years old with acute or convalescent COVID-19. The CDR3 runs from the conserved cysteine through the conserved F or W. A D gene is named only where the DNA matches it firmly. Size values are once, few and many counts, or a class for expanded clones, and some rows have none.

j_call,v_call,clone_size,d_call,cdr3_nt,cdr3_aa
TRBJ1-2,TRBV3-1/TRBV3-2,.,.,TGTGCCAGCAGCCAACAGGGATTTAACAACTATGGCTACACCTTC,CASSQQGFNNYGYTF
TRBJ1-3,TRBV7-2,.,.,TGTGCCAGCAGCTTACAACCCGGCGGTGGAAACACCATATATTTT,CASSLQPGGGNTIYF
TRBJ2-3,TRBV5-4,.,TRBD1,TGTGCCAGCAGCCCCCGGACAGGGTTGGATACGCAGTATTTT,CASSPRTGLDTQYF
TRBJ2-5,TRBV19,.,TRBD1,TGTGCCAGTAGGCGAACAGGGGGCGAGACCCAGTACTTC,CASRRTGGETQYF
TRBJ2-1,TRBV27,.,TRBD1,TGTGCCAGCAGTTTGGGGACAGGGGGGGGTGAGCAGTTCTTC,CASSLGTGGGEQFF
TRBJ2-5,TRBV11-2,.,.,TGTGCCAGCAGCCCCCAGAGTGGGGCCGGTTTGAAGACCCAGTACTTC,CASSPQSGAGLKTQYF
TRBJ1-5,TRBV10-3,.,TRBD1,TGTGCCATCAGTGAGTCTCGGACAGGGAATCAGCCCCAGCATTTT,CAISESRTGNQPQHF
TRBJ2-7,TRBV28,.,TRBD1,TGTGCCAGCACCCCGGGACAGGGCACGTACGAGCAGTACTTC,CASTPGQGTYEQYF
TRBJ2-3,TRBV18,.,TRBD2,TGTGCCAGCTCACCAGGAGAGACTAGCGGGAATACGCAGTATTTT,CASSPGETSGNTQYF
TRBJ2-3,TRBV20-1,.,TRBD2,TGCAGTGCTAGTGGGCTAGCGGGGGCTAGCACAGATACGCAGTATTTT,CSASGLAGASTDTQYF
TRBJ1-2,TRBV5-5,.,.,TGTGCCAGCAGCTTTGAGCAGGCCTCCTCCTATGGCTACACCTTC,CASSFEQASSYGYTF
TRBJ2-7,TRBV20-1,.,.,TGCAGTGCTAGAGGAGAAAACGAGCAGTACTTC,CSARGENEQYF
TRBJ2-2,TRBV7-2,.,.,TGTGCCAGCAGCCCGAGGAGGGGGCTCTACACCGGGGAGCTGTTTTTT,CASSPRRGLYTGELFF
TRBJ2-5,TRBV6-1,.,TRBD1,TGTGCCAGCAGTGAAGCATACGACAGGGTCGGGGAGACCCAGTACTTC,CASSEAYDRVGETQYF
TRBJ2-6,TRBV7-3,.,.,TGTGCCAGCAGCCCCAGGCGACAGTTCTCCTCTGGGGCCAACGTCCTGACTTTC,CASSPRRQFSSGANVLTF
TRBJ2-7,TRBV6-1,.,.,TGTGCCAGCAGTGAAGACAGGGTACCATCCTACGAGCAGTACTTC,CASSEDRVPSYEQYF
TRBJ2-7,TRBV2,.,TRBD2,TGTGCCAGCAGTGAGCGGGGGGGTAGCTCCTACGAGCAGTACTTC,CASSERGGSSYEQYF
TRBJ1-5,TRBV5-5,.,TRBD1,TGTGCCAGCAGCTTGGGGGACAGGGGAAAAGGTCAGCCCCAGCATTTT,CASSLGDRGKGQPQHF
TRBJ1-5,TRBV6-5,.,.,TGTGCCACCACCCAGGGAATCATTCCGAATCAGCCCCAGCATTTT,CATTQGIIPNQPQHF
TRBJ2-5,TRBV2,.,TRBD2,TGTGCCAGCAGCCCAGGGACTAGGCATGAGACCCAGTACTTC,CASSPGTRHETQYF
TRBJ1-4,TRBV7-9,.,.,TGTGCCAGCAGCATCAGGGTAGGCGAAAAACTGTTTTTT,CASSIRVGEKLFF
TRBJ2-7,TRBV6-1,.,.,TGTGCCAGCAGTGAAGCGGGCGAACCTCCTGTCGGCGAGCAGTACTTC,CASSEAGEPPVGEQYF
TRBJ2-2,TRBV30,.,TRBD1,TGTGCCTGGAGTTCGGGTGCAGGGGGATTTACCGGGGAGCTGTTTTTT,CAWSSGAGGFTGELFF
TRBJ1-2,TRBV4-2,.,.,TGTGCCAGCAGCCAAGATCTCGGGCAGGGCATCTTCTATGGCTACACCTTC,CASSQDLGQGIFYGYTF
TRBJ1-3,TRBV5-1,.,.,TGCGCCAGCAGTCGCCCAGGGGACTCTGGAAACACCATATATTTT,CASSRPGDSGNTIYF
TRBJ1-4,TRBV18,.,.,TGTGCCAGCTCAGGGGGACTGGCAACTAATGAAAAACTGTTTTTT,CASSGGLATNEKLFF
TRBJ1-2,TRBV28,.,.,TGTGCCAGCAGTCCTCCTAATTTCTATGGCTACACCTTC,CASSPPNFYGYTF
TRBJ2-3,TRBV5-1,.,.,TGCGCCAGCAGCCGGCGGCCAGCGGACAGCACAGATACGCAGTATTTT,CASSRRPADSTDTQYF
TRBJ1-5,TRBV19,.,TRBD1,TGTGCCAGTAGCTACACAGGGGATCTCCGCAATCAGCCCCAGCATTTT,CASSYTGDLRNQPQHF
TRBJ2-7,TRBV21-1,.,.,TGTGCCAGCAGCAAAGGAAGGTGGGGGGCTAGCGGGAGCTTCGTCTACGAGCAGTACTTC,CASSKGRWGASGSFVYEQYF
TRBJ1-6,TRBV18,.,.,TGTGCCAGCTCACCAGCGGGGAGCCCGGGTAATTCACCCCTCCACTTT,CASSPAGSPGNSPLHF
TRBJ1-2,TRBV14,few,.,TGTGCCAGCAGCCAAGTAGCAGGGTGGAACTATGGCTACACCTTC,CASSQVAGWNYGYTF
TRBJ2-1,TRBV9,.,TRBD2,TGTGCCAGCAGCCCCCTAGCGGGCATGAGACACAATGAGCAGTTCTTC,CASSPLAGMRHNEQFF
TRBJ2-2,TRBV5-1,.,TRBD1,TGCGCCAGCAGCTTGCTGGGACAGGGGGTAACAGGGGAGCTGTTTTTT,CASSLLGQGVTGELFF
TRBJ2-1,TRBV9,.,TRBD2,TGTGCCAGCAGCGCACTAAGCGGGAGGGCTTACAATGAGCAGTTCTTC,CASSALSGRAYNEQFF
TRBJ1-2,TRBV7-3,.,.,TGTGCCAGCAGCTTTGCAGGAAACTATGGCTACACCTTC,CASSFAGNYGYTF
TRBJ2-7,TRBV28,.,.,TGTGCCAGCCTAGCTCTCCGCGGCACCAGCTCCTACGAGCAGTACTTC,CASLALRGTSSYEQYF
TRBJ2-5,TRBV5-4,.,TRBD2,TGTGCCAGCAGCTCTTTGACTAGCGGGGGAAAGGGGACCCAGTACTTC,CASSSLTSGGKGTQYF
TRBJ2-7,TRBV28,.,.,TGTGCCAGCAGTTTAATCTCAGGGTGGGAGCAGTACTTC,CASSLISGWEQYF
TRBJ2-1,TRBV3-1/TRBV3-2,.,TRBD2,TGTGCCAGCAGCCCTAGCGGGGGGGCCAACAATGAGCAGTTCTTC,CASSPSGGANNEQFF
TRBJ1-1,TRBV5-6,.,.,TGTGCCAGCAGCTTGGATCAGGGATGGAACACTGAAGCTTTCTTT,CASSLDQGWNTEAFF
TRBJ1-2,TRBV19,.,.,TGTGCCAGTAGTATAGATTCTACAGTAGGAGGCTACACCTTC,CASSIDSTVGGYTF
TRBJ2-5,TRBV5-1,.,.,TGCGCCAGCAGCTTGGATAGCAGGGCAGAGACCCAGTACTTC,CASSLDSRAETQYF